These 9 T cell receptor beta chains share one sample of origin, sequenced in a study of blood T cells in healthy people across ages. Combining a sample-barcoded 5' primer with a J-beta primer mix, a second PCR ran for roughly 7 to 11 cycles. TCRdb itself ran the 5' RACE reads through MiXCR, one entry per CDR3 protein. The sample shows over 1,500,000 distinct CDR3 sequences, about 50% of them seen only once. Sequenced: blood. The receptors stem from a woman aged 40 to 49 in good health.

The table lists this clonotype with a few counts. The rearrangement links TRBV6-1 to TRBJ2-4; D gene unclear. Trimming removed 9 bases from V and 3 bases from J, with 12 bases in between. This CDR3 contains 13 residues. Germline V gene data show CDR1 as MNHNS and CDR2 as SASEGT. CDR3 in amino acids: CASLLTGKNIQYF. The CDR3 nucleotides read TGTGCCAGTCTCTTAACCGGCAAAAACATTCAGTACTTC.

J is TRBJ2-5 and V is TRBV6-5; 10 positions agree with TRBD2. Trimming cost V 4 bases and J 4 bases; bases outside gene matches: 6. Germline V gene lookup returns CDR1 MNHEY and CDR2 SVGAGI. The CDR3 covers 15 residues. The CDR3 DNA is TGTGCCAGCAGTTCCTTTACTAGCGGGGTAGAGACCCAGTACTTC. Translating it yields CASSSFTSGVETQYF.

With respect to this clonotype: An end of the junction differs from the germline gene, which may be a read error. V gene TRBV9 combines with J gene TRBJ2-3; 9 bases fit TRBD2. The length of the CDR3 is 15 residues. Germline CDR1 is SGDLS and CDR2 is YYNGEE. In nucleotides, the CDR3 is TGTGTCAGCAGCCCTAGCGGGGTAAACACAGATACGCAGTATTTT. Translation: CVSSPSGVNTDTQYF.

The table lists this clonotype with a few counts. The chain uses TRBV27 and TRBJ1-2; possible D gene TRBD1, 5 bases. The CDR3 length is 12 residues. Germline V gene data show CDR1 as MNHEY and CDR2 as SMNVEV (reference sequence). The V and J ends lost 5 bases and 6 bases respectively, with 10 bases between them. CDR3 nucleotide sequence: TGTGCCAGCAGTCCCCGGGGGAATGGCTACACCTTC. Its translation is CASSPRGNGYTF.

This clonotype occurred a few times. The rearrangement links TRBV29-1 to TRBJ1-2; 9 nucleotides line up with TRBD1. The CDR3 sequence is 12 residues long. Looked up from germline, CDR1 is SQVTM and CDR2 is ANQGSEA. Trimming at V came to 4 bases and at J to 4 bases, leaving 1 base not matched to a gene. CDR3 in amino acids: CSVGDRAYGYTF. As DNA, the CDR3 is TGCAGCGTTGGGGACAGGGCCTATGGCTACACCTTC.

This chain uses TRBV24-1 with TRBJ2-3; D is uncertain. Trimming took off 4 bases at V and 1 base at J, with 8 bases between the two ends. CDR1 and CDR2 (germline): KGHDR, SFDVKD. The CDR3 is 14 amino acids. Written as DNA, the CDR3 is TGTGCCACCAGTGACGAACAAGGCACAGATACGCAGTATTTT. As protein: CATSDEQGTDTQYF.

The chain couples TRBV19 to TRBJ2-6, with D perhaps matching TRBD2 (5 bases). With 8 bases removed from V and 3 bases from J, the gap between germline ends came to 14 bases. The CDR3 is 15 amino acids. In germline, CDR1 is LNHDA, CDR2 SQIVND (reference sequence). The CDR3 DNA is TGTGCCAGTCGGCCCACTAGTCTTGGGGCCAACGTCCTGACTTTC. This sequence encodes CASRPTSLGANVLTF.

The V call is TRBV20-1, the J call TRBJ1-6, with D unresolved. The V end was cut by 7 bases, the J end by 0 bases, with 7 bases between. The CDR3 loop spans 13 amino acids. The germline V gene encodes CDR1 DFQATT and CDR2 SNEGSKA (reference sequence). Written as DNA, the CDR3 is TGCAGTGGCAGGAGCTCCTATAATTCACCCCTCCACTTT. This gives the protein CSGRSSYNSPLHF.

A note on this clonotype: A junction end diverges from the germline sequence, so it may reflect a read error. The chain has TRBV28 and TRBJ2-3; the D call may be TRBD1 or TRBD2 (6 bases each). CDR1 and CDR2 (germline): MDHEN, SYDVKM. This CDR3 contains 15 residues. Written as DNA, the CDR3 is TGTGCCAGCAGTTTTAAGGTGGGGGGCACAGATACGCGGTATTTT. Translation: CASSFKVGGTDTRYF.